This passage covers 9 T cell receptor beta chains from one sample sequenced in a study of blood T cell repertoires in COVID-19. Some clones are missing from TCRdb's copy, which holds only in-frame ones; the method was immunoSEQ multiplex PCR. Among more than 250,000 clones listed, around 90% were seen once. The specimen sequenced was PBMCs or T cells enriched from blood (not recorded which). The receptors derive from a woman aged 25 to 39 who had recovered from COVID-19.

A remark on this clone: Additional DNA sequences in this sample encode the identical CDR3. This chain connects TRBV5-1 to TRBJ1-1; D is perhaps TRBD1 (5 bases). The V gene's germline CDR1 is SGHRS and CDR2 YFSETQ. The CDR3 extends over 14 amino acids. Trimming cost V 4 bases and J 0 bases, with 10 bases left between them. The CDR3 loop reads CASSPGLMNTEAFF. The CDR3 bases are TGCGCCAGCAGCCCGGGACTAATGAACACTGAAGCTTTCTTT.

The chain links TRBV10-2 to TRBJ2-2; 9 bases fit TRBD1. CDR1 and CDR2 from the germline V gene are WSHSY and SAAADI. The CDR3 has 15 amino acids. With 7 bases clipped from V and 0 bases from J, the junction kept 3 bases outside the gene matches. The CDR3, as DNA: TGCGCCAGCACCCGACAGGGGGCGAACACCGGGGAGCTGTTTTTT. Encoded protein: CASTRQGANTGELFF.

The J gene is TRBJ1-4, the V gene TRBV5-1; D gene unclear. CDR3 length equals 13 residues. Trimming removed 5 bases at V and 7 bases at J, with 12 bases between. The germline V gene has CDR1 SGHRS and CDR2 YFSETQ. The CDR3 loop reads CASREGMGEKLFF. The CDR3 bases are TGCGCCAGCAGGGAGGGAATGGGTGAAAAACTGTTTTTT.

The rearrangement links TRBV6-5 to TRBJ1-5; 8 nucleotides match TRBD1. J gave up 9 bases and V 6 bases, and 10 bases lay outside the gene matches. CDR1 and CDR2 from the germline V gene are MNHEY and SVGAGI. CDR3 length: 14 amino acids. CDR3 loop: CASSPGQGLLPQHF. The CDR3 DNA reads as TGTGCCAGCAGCCCCGGACAGGGACTGTTGCCCCAGCATTTT.

The V gene is TRBV14, the J gene TRBJ2-7, with D possibly TRBD2 on 6 matching bases. The CDR3 length is 15 residues. Germline-derived CDR1 and CDR2 are SGHDN and FVKESK. Deletions cut 1 base from V and 3 bases from J, with 13 bases between. This CDR3 is CASSQAGGALYEQYF. CDR3 nucleotide sequence: TGTGCCAGCAGCCAAGCTGGCGGGGCGCTCTACGAGCAGTACTTC.

The chain is built from TRBV27 and TRBJ1-6; 12 bases line up with TRBD1. This CDR3 contains 15 residues. With 5 bases clipped from V and 6 bases from J, the junction kept 2 bases outside the gene matches. Germline V gene data show CDR1 as MNHEY and CDR2 as SMNVEV (reference sequence). As DNA, the CDR3 is TGTGCCAGCAGTGGGACAGGGGGCCTTAATTCACCCCTCCACTTT. Its translation: CASSGTGGLNSPLHF.

This clone was seen a few times. The CDR3 here is CASSQVSGLYGYTF. CDR3 DNA sequence: TGTGCCAGCAGCCAAGTTTCAGGGCTGTATGGCTACACCTTC. This chain uses TRBV3-1 (or the pseudogene TRBV3-2) with TRBJ1-2, with D maybe TRBD1 (5 bases). Germline V gene lookup returns CDR1 LGHDT and CDR2 YNNKEL (reference sequence). The CDR3 runs 14 residues. Trimming removed 1 base from V and 5 bases from J, with 11 bases in between.

The chain couples TRBV19 to TRBJ2-2, with TRBD2 matching 10 bases. V lost 2 bases and J lost 3; bases outside the gene matches: 3. Germline V gene data show CDR1 as LNHDA and CDR2 as SQIVND (reference sequence). The CDR3 spans 16 residues. The CDR3 sequence: CASSILAGGYTGELFF. CDR3 in DNA: TGTGCCAGTAGTATATTAGCGGGGGGTTACACCGGGGAGCTGTTTTTT. The full variable domain, with the rest looked up from reference TRBV19 and TRBJ2-2, is DGGITQSPKYLFRKEGQNVTLSCEQNLNHDAMYWYRQDPGQGLRLIYYSQIVNDFQKGDIAEGYSVSREKKESFPLTVTSAQKNPTAFYLCASSILAGGYTGELFFGEGSRLTVL.

The chain employs TRBV3-1 (or the pseudogene TRBV3-2) and TRBJ1-4; D is perhaps TRBD1 (6 bases). Germline V CDR1 and CDR2: LGHDT, YNNKEL (reference sequence). Between the trimmed V and J ends, which lost 4 bases and 8 bases, there was a span of 20 bases. The CDR3 totals 16 residues. CDR3 in amino acids: CASSRNRVGPREKLFF. The CDR3 DNA sequence: TGTGCCAGCAGCCGGAACAGGGTCGGCCCCCGGGAAAAACTGTTTTTT.